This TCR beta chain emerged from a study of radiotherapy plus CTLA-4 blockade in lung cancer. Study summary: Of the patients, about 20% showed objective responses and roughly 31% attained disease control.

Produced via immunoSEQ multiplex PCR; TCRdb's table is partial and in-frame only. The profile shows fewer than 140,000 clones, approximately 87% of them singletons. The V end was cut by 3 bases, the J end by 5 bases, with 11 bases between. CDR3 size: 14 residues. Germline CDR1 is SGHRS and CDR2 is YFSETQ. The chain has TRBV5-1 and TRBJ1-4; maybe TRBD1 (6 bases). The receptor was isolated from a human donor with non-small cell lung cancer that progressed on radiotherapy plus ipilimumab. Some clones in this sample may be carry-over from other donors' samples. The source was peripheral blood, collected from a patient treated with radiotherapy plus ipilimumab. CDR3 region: CASSSTGSNEKLFF. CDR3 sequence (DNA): TGCGCCAGCAGCTCCACAGGGAGCAATGAAAAACTGTTTTTT.